This T cell receptor beta chain was captured by sequencing in a study of shared clonotypes between healthy human individuals. The CDR3 is 16 residues long. Trimming removed 3 bases from V and 3 bases from J, with 15 bases in between. Germline-derived CDR1 and CDR2 are MDHEN and SYDVKM. Investigators divided CD4+ cells into CD45RA+ naive and CD45RA-negative memory subsets. Assay: immunoSEQ multiplex PCR; the TCRdb copy retains only in-frame clones and omits some. The table lists about 2.4 million clones, approximately 94% of them singletons. The chain is built from TRBV28 and TRBJ1-5; D remains unclear. This receptor was identified in a man aged 18 to 35 in good health. Some clones in this sample may be carry-over from other donors' samples. The sample taken for sequencing was naive CD4+ T cells from PBMCs. Subset noted: CD45RA+ positively selected. The CDR3 is CASSFGSRGINQPQHF. CDR3 sequence (DNA): TGTGCCAGCAGTTTCGGTTCGCGGGGAATCAATCAGCCCCAGCATTTT.